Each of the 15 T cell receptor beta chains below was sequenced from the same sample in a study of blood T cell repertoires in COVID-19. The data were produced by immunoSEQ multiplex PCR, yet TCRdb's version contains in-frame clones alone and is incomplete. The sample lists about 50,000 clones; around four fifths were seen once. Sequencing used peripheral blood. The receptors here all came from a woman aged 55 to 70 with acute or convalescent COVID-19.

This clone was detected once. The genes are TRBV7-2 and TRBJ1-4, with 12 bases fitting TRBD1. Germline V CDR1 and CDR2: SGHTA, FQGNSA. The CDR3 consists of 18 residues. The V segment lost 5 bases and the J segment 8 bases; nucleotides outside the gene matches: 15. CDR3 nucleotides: TGTGCCAGCAGCGCCCCGGGACAGGGGGCGGTGAGGCTAGAAAAACTGTTTTTT. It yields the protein CASSAPGQGAVRLEKLFF.

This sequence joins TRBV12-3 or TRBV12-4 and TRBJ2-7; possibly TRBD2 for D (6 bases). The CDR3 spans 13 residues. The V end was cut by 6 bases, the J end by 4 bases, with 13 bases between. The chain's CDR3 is CASSWAGRYEQYF. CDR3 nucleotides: TGTGCCAGCAGCTGGGCGGGGAGATACGAGCAGTACTTC.

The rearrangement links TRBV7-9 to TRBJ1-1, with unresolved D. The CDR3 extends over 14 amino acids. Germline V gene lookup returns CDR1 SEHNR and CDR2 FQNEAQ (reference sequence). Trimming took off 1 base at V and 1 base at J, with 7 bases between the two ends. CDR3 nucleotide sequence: TGTGCCAGCAGCTTAGGGTCGGGGAACACTGAAGCTTTCTTT. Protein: CASSLGSGNTEAFF.

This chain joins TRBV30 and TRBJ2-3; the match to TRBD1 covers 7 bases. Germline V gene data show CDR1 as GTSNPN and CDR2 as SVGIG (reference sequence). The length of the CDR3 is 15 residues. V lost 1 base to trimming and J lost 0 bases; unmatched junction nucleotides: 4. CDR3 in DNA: TGTGCCTGGAGTGAAGGGACAGCAAGCACAGATACGCAGTATTTT. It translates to CAWSEGTASTDTQYF. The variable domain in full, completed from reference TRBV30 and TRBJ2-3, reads SQTIHQWPATLVQPVGSPLSLECTVEGTSNPNLYWYRQAAGRGLQLLFYSVGIGQISSEVPQNLSASRPQDRQFILSSKKLLLSDSGFYLCAWSEGTASTDTQYFGPGTRLTVL.

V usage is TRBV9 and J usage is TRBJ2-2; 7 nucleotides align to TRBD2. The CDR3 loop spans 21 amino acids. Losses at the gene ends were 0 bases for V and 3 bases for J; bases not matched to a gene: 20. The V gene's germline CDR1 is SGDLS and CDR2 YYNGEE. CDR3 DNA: TGTGCCAGCAGCGTAGCGGTCCGGGGCTTGGGCGGGAGCCGAGACACCGGGGAGCTGTTTTTT. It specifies CASSVAVRGLGGSRDTGELFF.

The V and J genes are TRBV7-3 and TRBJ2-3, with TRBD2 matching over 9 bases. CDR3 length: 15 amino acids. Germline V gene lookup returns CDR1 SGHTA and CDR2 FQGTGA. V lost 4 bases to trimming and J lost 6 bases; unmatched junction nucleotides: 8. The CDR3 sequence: CASSSQGLARDTQYF. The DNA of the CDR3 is TGTGCCAGCAGCTCACAGGGACTAGCCCGGGATACGCAGTATTTT. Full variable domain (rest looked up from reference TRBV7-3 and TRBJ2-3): GAGVSQTPSNKVTEKGKYVELRCDPISGHTALYWYRQSLGQGPEFLIYFQGTGAADDSGLPNDRFFAVRPEGSVSTLKIQRTERGDSAVYLCASSSQGLARDTQYFGPGTRLTVL.

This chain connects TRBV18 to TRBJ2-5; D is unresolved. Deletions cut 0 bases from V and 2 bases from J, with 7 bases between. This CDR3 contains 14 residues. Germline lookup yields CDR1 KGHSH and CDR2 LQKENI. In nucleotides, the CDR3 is TGTGCCAGCTCACCACCTTATCTTCAAGAGACCCAGTACTTC. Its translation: CASSPPYLQETQYF.

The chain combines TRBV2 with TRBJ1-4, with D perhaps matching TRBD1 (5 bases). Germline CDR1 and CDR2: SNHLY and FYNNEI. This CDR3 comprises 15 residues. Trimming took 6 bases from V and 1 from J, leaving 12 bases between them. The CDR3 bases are TGTGCCAGCAGAGTAACAGGCGTAACTAATGAAAAACTGTTTTTT. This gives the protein CASRVTGVTNEKLFF.

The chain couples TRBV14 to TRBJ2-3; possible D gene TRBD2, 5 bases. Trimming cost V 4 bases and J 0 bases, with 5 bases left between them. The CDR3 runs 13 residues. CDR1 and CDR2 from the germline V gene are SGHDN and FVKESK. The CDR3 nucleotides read TGTGCCAGCAGCCGGACTAGCACAGATACGCAGTATTTT. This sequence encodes CASSRTSTDTQYF. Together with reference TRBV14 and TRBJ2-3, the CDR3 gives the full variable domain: EAGVTQFPSHSVIEKGQTVTLRCDPISGHDNLYWYRRVMGKEIKFLLHFVKESKQDESGMPNNRFLAERTGGTYSTLKVQPAELEDSGVYFCASSRTSTDTQYFGPGTRLTVL.

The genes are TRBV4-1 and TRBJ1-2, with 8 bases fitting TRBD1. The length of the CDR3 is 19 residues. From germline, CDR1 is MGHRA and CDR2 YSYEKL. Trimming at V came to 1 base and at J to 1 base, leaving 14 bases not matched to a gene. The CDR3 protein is CASSQGPWGQASLNYGYTF. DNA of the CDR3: TGCGCCAGCAGCCAAGGACCGTGGGGACAGGCGAGCCTTAACTATGGCTACACCTTC.

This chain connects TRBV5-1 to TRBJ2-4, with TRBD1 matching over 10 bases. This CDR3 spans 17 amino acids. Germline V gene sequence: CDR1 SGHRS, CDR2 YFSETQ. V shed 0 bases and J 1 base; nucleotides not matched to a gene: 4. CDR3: CASSLDGTGVAKNIQYF. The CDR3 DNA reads TGCGCCAGCAGCTTGGACGGGACAGGGGTCGCCAAAAACATTCAGTACTTC.

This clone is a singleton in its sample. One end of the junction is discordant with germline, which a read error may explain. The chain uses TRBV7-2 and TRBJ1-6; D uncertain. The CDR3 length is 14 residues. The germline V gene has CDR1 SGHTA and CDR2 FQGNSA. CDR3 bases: TGTGCCAGCAGCTTAGTAACCGGAGTAGAGAGGGCCTACTTT. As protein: CASSLVTGVERAYF.

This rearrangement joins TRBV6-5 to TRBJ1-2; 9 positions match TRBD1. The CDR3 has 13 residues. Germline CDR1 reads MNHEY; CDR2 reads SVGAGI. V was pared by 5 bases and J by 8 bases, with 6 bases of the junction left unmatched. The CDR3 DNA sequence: TGTGCCAGCAGTCCCCGGACAGGGGACGGCTACACCTTC. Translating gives CASSPRTGDGYTF.

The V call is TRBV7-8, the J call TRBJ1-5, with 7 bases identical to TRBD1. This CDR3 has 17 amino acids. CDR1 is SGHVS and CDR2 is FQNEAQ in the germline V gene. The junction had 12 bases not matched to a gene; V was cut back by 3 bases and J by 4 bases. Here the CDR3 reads CASSFMGTVRGNQPQHF. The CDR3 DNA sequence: TGTGCCAGCAGCTTTATGGGAACCGTCAGGGGGAATCAGCCCCAGCATTTT.

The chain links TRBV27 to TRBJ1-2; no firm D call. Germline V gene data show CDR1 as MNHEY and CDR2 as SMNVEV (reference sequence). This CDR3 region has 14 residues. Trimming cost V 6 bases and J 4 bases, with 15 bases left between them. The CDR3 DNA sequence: TGTGCCAGCAGCCCCGCCGGAGACTTCTATGGCTACACCTTC. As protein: CASSPAGDFYGYTF.